Listed below are T cell receptor beta chains from one sample, sequenced in a study of blood T cell repertoires in COVID-19. Clones were sequenced by immunoSEQ multiplex PCR, and TCRdb holds only the in-frame ones, with some missing. This sample carries just under 150,000 clones, 85% of them seen once, and the ten largest clones take approximately 2.5%. The sequenced material came from peripheral blood. The receptor set was obtained from a human donor with acute or convalescent COVID-19. The donor label of this sample is uncertain. The CDR3 runs from the conserved cysteine through the conserved F or W. Fields, in order: J gene, clone size, D gene, V gene, CDR3 DNA, CDR3 protein. The D gene is left open where the match is weak. Size values are once, few and many counts, or a class for expanded clones, and some rows have none.

TRBJ1-2	NA	NA	TRBV7-2	TGTGCCAGCAGCTTAGACAGCATCTATGGCTACACCTTC	CASSLDSIYGYTF
TRBJ2-1	NA	NA	TRBV28	TGTGCCAGCAGCCTGGACAGCTACAATGAGCAGTTCTTC	CASSLDSYNEQFF
TRBJ2-7	NA	TRBD2	TRBV19	TGTGCCAGTAGTATTGGGAGCGGGGGGTCCTACGAGCAGTACTTC	CASSIGSGGSYEQYF
TRBJ1-2	NA	NA	TRBV28	TGTGCCAGCAGAGGACAGTACTATGGCTACACCTTC	CASRGQYYGYTF
TRBJ1-1	NA	NA	TRBV7-6	TGTGCCAGCAGCTGGAGATCACAGGGTCATACCACTGAAGCTTTCTTT	CASSWRSQGHTTEAFF
TRBJ1-1	NA	NA	TRBV18	TGTGCCAGCTCACTAGAGGTCACTGAAGCTTTCTTT	CASSLEVTEAFF
TRBJ2-7	few	NA	TRBV19	TGTGCCAGTAGTATTCAGGGCTACGAGCAGTACTTC	CASSIQGYEQYF
TRBJ2-2	NA	NA	TRBV7-7	TGTGCTAGCAGCTTAGCGCAGGGTAGCAACACCGGGGAGCTGTTTTTT	CASSLAQGSNTGELFF
TRBJ2-1	NA	TRBD2	TRBV7-9	TGTGCCAGCAGTTGGTTACCGGGACTAAACAATGAGCAGTTCTTC	CASSWLPGLNNEQFF
TRBJ2-5	NA	TRBD2	TRBV27	TGTGCCAGCAGTTTATCGGGCGGGGGGAGGCAAGAGACCCAGTACTTC	CASSLSGGGRQETQYF
TRBJ2-5	NA	TRBD2	TRBV27	TGTGCCAGCAGTTTTTGGGCTAGCGGTTACCAAGAGACCCAGTACTTC	CASSFWASGYQETQYF
TRBJ2-7	NA	TRBD2	TRBV4-1	TGCGCCAGCAGCCAAGACTTTTCTACTAGCGGGGGGGATTACGAGCAGTACTTC	CASSQDFSTSGGDYEQYF
TRBJ2-1	NA	NA	TRBV6-5	TGTGCCAGCACCCCGACGGGCGTCCGTCAAGGGGAGTTCTTC	CASTPTGVRQGEFF
TRBJ2-1	few	TRBD2	TRBV24-1	TGTGCCACCAGTGATTTGGCTAGCGGGAGCTCCTACAATGAGCAGTTCTTC	CATSDLASGSSYNEQFF
TRBJ1-1	NA	NA	TRBV7-3	TGTGCCAGCAGCAGGACATTGAACACTGAAGCTTTCTTT	CASSRTLNTEAFF
TRBJ1-3	NA	NA	TRBV29-1	TGCAGCGTTGTACAGTGGCAGGGAAACACCATATATTTT	CSVVQWQGNTIYF
TRBJ1-4	NA	NA	TRBV7-8	TGTGCCAGCAGCTTCGGATGGGCTGATGAAAAACTGTTTTTT	CASSFGWADEKLFF
TRBJ2-6	NA	TRBD2	TRBV29-1	TGCAGCGTTGATCACGAAGCGGGGAACTCTGGGGCCAACGTCCTGACTTTC	CSVDHEAGNSGANVLTF
TRBJ1-3	NA	TRBD1	TRBV9	TGTGCCAGCAGCGTCCAGGCGGGGACAGGGTATGGAAACACCATATATTTT	CASSVQAGTGYGNTIYF
TRBJ2-2	NA	NA	TRBV28	TGTGCCAGCAGTGTCGGGACTCTCAACACCGGGGAGCTGTTTTTT	CASSVGTLNTGELFF
TRBJ2-5	NA	TRBD1	TRBV30	TGTGCCTACCAAACCGACAGGGGGGGAGGCCGAGAGACCCAGTACTTC	CAYQTDRGGGRETQYF
TRBJ1-1	NA	NA	TRBV7-2	TGTGCCAGCAGCTCATGGACCGGGGACACTGAAGCTTTCTTT	CASSSWTGDTEAFF
TRBJ1-1	NA	TRBD1	TRBV20-1	TGCAGTGCTCGGGACAGCACTGAAGCTTTCTTT	CSARDSTEAFF
TRBJ1-1	NA	NA	TRBV7-9	TGTGCCAGCAGCTTAATGGGGGGTTCGGGCCTTGAAGCTTTCTTT	CASSLMGGSGLEAFF
TRBJ2-1	NA	NA	TRBV7-9	TGTGCCAGCAGCTTTGGACAGACAGGTTGGCAGTTCTTC	CASSFGQTGWQFF
TRBJ1-6	NA	TRBD1	TRBV7-9	TGTGCCAGCAGTTGGACAGGGGGCGTCTCACCCCTCCACTTT	CASSWTGGVSPLHF
TRBJ1-2	NA	NA	TRBV10-3	TGTGCCATCACTAGCAACGGACTAGGCTATGGCTACACCTTC	CAITSNGLGYGYTF
TRBJ1-6	NA	TRBD1	TRBV4-2	TGTGCCAGCAGCCAAGAAGGACAGGGTTATTCACCCCTCCACTTT	CASSQEGQGYSPLHF
TRBJ2-3	NA	NA	TRBV19	TGTGCCGGTAGTTACCGGGATCACACAGATACGCAGTATTTT	CAGSYRDHTDTQYF
TRBJ2-2	NA	TRBD1	TRBV30	TGTGCCTGGACAGACGGGACAGGATGGACCGGGGAGCTGTTTTTT	CAWTDGTGWTGELFF
TRBJ2-3	NA	TRBD2	TRBV7-8	TGTGCCAGCAGCTTAGTCACTAGCGGGAGGCCCGGTACGCAGTATTTT	CASSLVTSGRPGTQYF
TRBJ1-1	NA	NA	TRBV29-1	TGCAGCGTACCCCGGACAGCCACGAACACTGAAGCTTTCTTT	CSVPRTATNTEAFF
TRBJ2-1	NA	TRBD2	TRBV15	TGTGCCACCAGCAGAGGTAGCGGGAGATTGGACAATGAGCAGTTCTTC	CATSRGSGRLDNEQFF
TRBJ1-3	once	TRBD1	TRBV28	TGTGCCAGCAGACACCGAGACAGGGCTAGAGGAAACACCATATATTTT	CASRHRDRARGNTIYF
TRBJ1-6	NA	TRBD1	TRBV5-3	TGTGCCAGATCACCAGACAGGGGCGAAGGGGCCCTCCACTTT	CARSPDRGEGALHF
TRBJ1-2	NA	TRBD1	TRBV19	TGTGCCACCAGGGGACAGCCCTACAACTATGGCTACACCTTC	CATRGQPYNYGYTF
TRBJ1-2	few	NA	TRBV13	TGTGCCAGCAGCTTAATTTCTCGGGGGAACTATGGCTACACCTTC	CASSLISRGNYGYTF
TRBJ2-7	NA	TRBD1	TRBV9	TGTGCCAGCAGCCTCCGACAGGGTGAAACGTCGGAGTATGACGAGCAGTACTTC	CASSLRQGETSEYDEQYF
TRBJ2-5	once	TRBD2	TRBV6-5	TGTGCCAGCAGAGGACTAGCCGTCCAAGAGACCCAGTACTTC	CASRGLAVQETQYF
TRBJ1-5	NA	NA	TRBV30	TGTGCCTGGAGACCAGGACAAAATAGCAATCAGCCCCAGCATTTT	CAWRPGQNSNQPQHF
TRBJ2-5	NA	TRBD1	TRBV19	TGTGCCAGTGGGGACAGGGGGCGAGAGACCCAGTACTTC	CASGDRGRETQYF
TRBJ2-1	NA	NA	TRBV7-3	TGTGCCAGCAGCTCATCCGGGACAACCGCCGGGAATGAGCAGTTCTTC	CASSSSGTTAGNEQFF
TRBJ1-2	NA	NA	TRBV10-1	TGCGCCACCCTGGAGACGAGGAGCGACTATGGCTACACCTTC	CATLETRSDYGYTF
TRBJ1-5	NA	TRBD1	TRBV11-2	TGTGCCAGCAGCGCACAGGGGGCCCAGCCCCAGCATTTT	CASSAQGAQPQHF
TRBJ2-2	NA	TRBD1	TRBV7-2	TGTGCCAGCAGCCACCGGGACAGGAACACCGGGGAGCTGTTTTTT	CASSHRDRNTGELFF
TRBJ1-1	NA	TRBD1	TRBV28	TGTGCCAGCAGTTCTACGGGACAGGGCATCACTGAAGCTTTCTTT	CASSSTGQGITEAFF
TRBJ1-6	NA	TRBD1	TRBV7-9	TGTGCCAGCAGCCATGGACAGGGAAATTCACCCCTCCACTTT	CASSHGQGNSPLHF
TRBJ1-3	once	NA	TRBV18	TGTGCCAGCTCACCACGGGGGCAGAGCTCTGGAAACACCATATATTTT	CASSPRGQSSGNTIYF
TRBJ2-3	NA	TRBD2	TRBV7-2	TGTGCCAGCAGCCTTAGCGGGGGGATGGGGACAGATACGCAGTATTTT	CASSLSGGMGTDTQYF
TRBJ1-1	NA	TRBD1	TRBV7-6	TGTGCCAGCAGCGCCCAGTCCGGGACAGGGATCACTGAAGCTTTCTTT	CASSAQSGTGITEAFF
TRBJ1-2	NA	NA	TRBV12-3/TRBV12-4	TGTGCCAGCAGTACACAGGGATATGGCTACACCTTC	CASSTQGYGYTF